This TCR beta chain was recorded in a study of Ad26.COV2.S vaccination and SARS-CoV-2 variants. Study results and limitations: Total T cell responses may have been underestimated by the TCR breadth and depth analyses. The breadth of spike-specific CD8+ and CD4+ T cell responses after vaccination was reportedly substantial.

Germline CDR1 reads SGDLS; CDR2 reads YYNGEE. V lost 4 bases and J 0 bases, leaving 8 bases between the germline ends. The CDR3 spans 15 residues. Clones were read by immunoSEQ multiplex PCR, and TCRdb kept only the in-frame ones, dropping some. The repertoire holds over 350,000 clones, roughly nine tenths seen once, with under 4% in the top ten. Treatment indicated: about 20 received Ad26.COV2.S at low or high dose, single or two shots; five or six received placebo; per-sample allocation not given. All samples were drawn on day 63, counting from the first vaccine or placebo injection. Within Boston, the person who donated was an adult of 18-55 years. Ad26.COV2.S expressed prefusion-stabilized spike from the original Wuhan strain. This clone was counted between two and nine times. Its target is unknown.

This chain uses TRBV9 with TRBJ1-6; D is unclear. The sample consisted of peripheral blood, taken in a trial of Ad26.COV2.S vaccine versus placebo. The clonotype comes from a person between 18 and 60 years old who received the Ad26.COV2.S COVID-19 vaccine or a placebo. The CDR3 sequence: CASSPKGSYNSPLHF. DNA for the CDR3: TGTGCCAGCAGCCCGAAAGGCTCCTATAATTCACCCCTCCACTTT.